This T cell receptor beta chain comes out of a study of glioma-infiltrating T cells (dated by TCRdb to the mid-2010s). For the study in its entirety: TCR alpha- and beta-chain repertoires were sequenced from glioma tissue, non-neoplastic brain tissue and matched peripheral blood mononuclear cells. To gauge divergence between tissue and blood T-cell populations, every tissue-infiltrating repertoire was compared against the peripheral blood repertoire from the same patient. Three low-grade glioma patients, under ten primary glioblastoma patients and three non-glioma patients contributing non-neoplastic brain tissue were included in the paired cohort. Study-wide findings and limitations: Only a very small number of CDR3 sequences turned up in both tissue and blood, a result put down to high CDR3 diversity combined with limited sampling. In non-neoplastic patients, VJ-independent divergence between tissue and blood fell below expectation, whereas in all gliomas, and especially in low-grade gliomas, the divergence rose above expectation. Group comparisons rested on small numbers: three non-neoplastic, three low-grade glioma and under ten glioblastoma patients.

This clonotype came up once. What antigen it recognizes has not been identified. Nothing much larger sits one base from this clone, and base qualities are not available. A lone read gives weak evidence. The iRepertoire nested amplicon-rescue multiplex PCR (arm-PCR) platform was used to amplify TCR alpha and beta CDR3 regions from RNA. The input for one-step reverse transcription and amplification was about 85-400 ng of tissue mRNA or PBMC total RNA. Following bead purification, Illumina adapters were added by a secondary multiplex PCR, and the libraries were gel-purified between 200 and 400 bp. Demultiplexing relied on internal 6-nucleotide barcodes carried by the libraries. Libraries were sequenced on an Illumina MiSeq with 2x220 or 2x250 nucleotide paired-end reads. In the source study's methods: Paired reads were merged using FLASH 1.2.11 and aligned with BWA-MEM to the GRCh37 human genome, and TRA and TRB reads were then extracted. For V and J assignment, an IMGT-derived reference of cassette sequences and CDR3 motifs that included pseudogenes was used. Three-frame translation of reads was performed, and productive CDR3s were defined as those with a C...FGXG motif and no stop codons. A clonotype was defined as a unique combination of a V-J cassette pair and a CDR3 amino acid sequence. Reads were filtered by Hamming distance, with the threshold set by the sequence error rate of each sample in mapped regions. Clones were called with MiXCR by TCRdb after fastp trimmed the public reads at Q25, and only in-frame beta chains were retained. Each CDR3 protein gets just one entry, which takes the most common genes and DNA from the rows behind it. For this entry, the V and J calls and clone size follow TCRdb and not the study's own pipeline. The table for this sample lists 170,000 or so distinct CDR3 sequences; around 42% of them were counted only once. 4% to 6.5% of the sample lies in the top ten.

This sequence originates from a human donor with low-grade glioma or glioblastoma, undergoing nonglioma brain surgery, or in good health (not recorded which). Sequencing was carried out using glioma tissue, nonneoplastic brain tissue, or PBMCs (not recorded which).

Here is the DNA: TGCGCCAGCAGCGTCCAACCTGGAGGGGCCAACGTCCTGACTTTC. Its translation is CASSVQPGGANVLTF. The rearranged chain carries TRBV5-1 and TRBJ2-6, with the D gene too uncertain to name. From the germline V gene, CDR1 is SGHRS and CDR2 is YFSETQ. V and J are truncated by 4 bases and 4 bases respectively, leaving an intervening sequence of 12 bases. From the cysteine through the phenylalanine, the CDR3 covers 15 amino acids. Of all the DNA, just the CDR3 is kept, 45 bases in frame from base 1.